A selection of T cell receptor beta chains follows, all from one sample in a study of T cell repertoires in cytomegalovirus infection. A single record per CDR3 protein comes from TCRdb applying MiXCR to the reads. This repertoire shows fewer than 30,000 distinct CDR3 sequences, over 15% found once; its top ten account for approximately 78%. Their target antigens are unknown. The sample here was CD8+ T cells from cultured PBMCs, taken from culture after CMV antigen stimulation. These receptor sequences come from a human donor in good health (CMV status not recorded). Some clones in this sample may be carry-over from other donors' samples. Both conserved end residues are part of each CDR3. The D gene is left open where the match is weak. Rows may omit the clone size; those that give it use once, few, many or a size class.

J gene,V gene,clone size,D gene,CDR3 protein,CDR3 DNA
TRBJ2-3,TRBV12-3/TRBV12-4,few,TRBD2,CASSLSRTSGRDTQYF,TGTGCCAGCAGTTTATCCAGGACTAGCGGGAGAGATACGCAGTATTTT
TRBJ2-1,TRBV6-2/TRBV6-3,.,.,CASEGHGSYNEQFF,TGTGCCAGCGAGGGACATGGAAGTTACAATGAGCAGTTCTTC
TRBJ2-7,TRBV7-9,.,.,CASSLAGSYEQYF,TGTGCCAGCAGCTTAGCGGGCAGCTACGAGCAGTACTTC
TRBJ2-3,TRBV4-3,.,TRBD2,CASSPIAGGEDTQYF,TGCGCCAGCAGCCCTATAGCGGGGGGGGAAGATACGCAGTATTTT
TRBJ2-7,TRBV7-8,few,.,CASSLGPWGEQYF,TGTGCCAGCAGCTTAGGGCCTTGGGGCGAGCAGTACTTC
TRBJ1-2,TRBV7-2,.,.,CASSLGGGQQYYGYTF,TGTGCCAGCAGCTTAGGGGGGGGGCAACAGTACTATGGCTACACCTTC
TRBJ2-7,TRBV4-2,.,TRBD2,CASSQDGTSGNSEQYF,TGTGCCAGCAGCCAAGATGGCACTAGCGGGAATAGCGAGCAGTACTTC
TRBJ1-5,TRBV7-2,.,TRBD1,CASSFRDRGDQPQHF,TGTGCCAGCAGCTTTCGTGACAGGGGGGATCAGCCCCAGCATTTT
TRBJ2-3,TRBV19,few,TRBD1,CASSRPGTARTDTQYF,TGTGCCAGTAGCCGCCCCGGGACAGCCCGCACAGATACGCAGTATTTT
TRBJ1-5,TRBV12-3/TRBV12-4,.,.,CASSQRSNQPQHF,TGTGCCAGCAGTCAACGGAGCAATCAGCCCCAGCATTTT
TRBJ1-1,TRBV5-1,.,.,CASSLVGGKNTEAFF,TGCGCCAGCAGCTTGGTTGGGGGTAAGAACACTGAAGCTTTCTTT
TRBJ2-3,TRBV6-1,.,.,CATEGGARTDTQYF,TGTGCCACCGAAGGGGGGGCGCGTACAGATACGCAGTATTTT
TRBJ1-1,TRBV7-2,many,.,CASSYTEGTEAFF,TGTGCCAGCAGCTACACGGAGGGCACTGAAGCTTTCTTT
TRBJ1-1,TRBV10-1,.,.,CASSESRIGDEAFF,TGCGCCAGCAGTGAGTCACGGATAGGAGATGAAGCTTTCTTT
TRBJ2-7,TRBV7-6,few,.,CASSLGGQLSYEQYF,TGTGCCAGCAGCTTAGGGGGGCAGCTATCCTACGAGCAGTACTTC
TRBJ2-2,TRBV27,.,.,CASRRPGLANTGELFF,TGTGCCAGCAGAAGACCGGGACTCGCGAACACCGGGGAGCTGTTTTTT
TRBJ2-7,TRBV7-2,few,TRBD1,CASSLRTGKDIWQYF,TGTGCCAGCAGCTTACGGACAGGGAAAGACATATGGCAGTACTTC
TRBJ2-6,TRBV6-6,many,.,CASSPNSGANVLTF,TGTGCCAGCAGCCCTAACTCTGGGGCCAACGTCCTGACTTTC
TRBJ2-6,TRBV5-1,.,.,CASSPRVGGGSGANVLTF,TGCGCCAGCAGCCCCCGAGTCGGAGGGGGATCCGGGGCCAACGTCCTGACTTTC
TRBJ2-3,TRBV25-1,.,.,CASSVGAGTDTQYF,TGTGCCAGCAGTGTCGGGGCGGGGACAGATACGCAGTATTTT
TRBJ1-5,TRBV12-3/TRBV12-4,.,.,CASSPWGSGGNQPQHF,TGTGCCAGCAGTCCCTGGGGATCGGGTGGCAATCAGCCCCAGCATTTT
TRBJ1-3,TRBV20-1,once,.,CSAKSLSGNTIYF,TGCAGTGCGAAGAGCCTCTCTGGAAACACCATATATTTT
TRBJ2-7,TRBV20-1,.,TRBD2,CSARDREGISYEQYF,TGCAGTGCTAGAGATCGGGAGGGGATTTCCTACGAGCAGTACTTC
TRBJ2-1,TRBV7-2,few,.,CASGHQGGMEQFF,TGTGCCAGCGGCCATCAGGGGGGCATGGAGCAGTTCTTC
TRBJ2-5,TRBV12-3/TRBV12-4,.,.,CASGARLQETQYF,TGTGCCAGCGGGGCTCGGCTCCAAGAGACCCAGTACTTC
TRBJ1-1,TRBV11-1,few,.,CASTVQGSVMNTEAFF,TGTGCCAGCACCGTGCAGGGGAGCGTCATGAACACTGAAGCTTTCTTT
TRBJ1-4,TRBV27,.,TRBD1,CASSGGYEKLFF,TGTGCCAGCTCAGGGGGCTATGAAAAACTGTTTTTT
TRBJ1-2,TRBV7-2,many,.,CASSLLVANYGYTF,TGTGCCAGCAGCTTATTAGTAGCTAACTATGGCTACACCTTC
TRBJ1-2,TRBV27,few,TRBD1,CASRPDRAGGYTF,TGTGCCAGCAGACCAGACAGGGCGGGTGGCTACACCTTC
TRBJ1-2,TRBV7-9,many,.,CASSPTERKFGYTF,TGTGCCAGCAGCCCGACAGAGAGAAAGTTCGGCTACACCTTC
TRBJ2-1,TRBV2,.,.,CATRPGGGRGEQFF,TGTGCCACCCGACCAGGGGGCGGGAGAGGAGAGCAGTTCTTC
TRBJ2-2,TRBV7-9,.,.,CASIPGGSIGELFF,TGTGCCAGCATCCCCGGGGGATCTATCGGGGAGCTGTTTTTT
TRBJ1-1,TRBV27,.,TRBD1,CASSPKVPGQGAAFF,TGTGCCAGCAGTCCAAAAGTCCCGGGACAGGGGGCGGCTTTCTTT
TRBJ2-7,TRBV6-2/TRBV6-3,many,.,CASSYPPYEQYF,TGTGCCAGCAGTTACCCCCCCTACGAGCAGTACTTC
TRBJ2-1,TRBV6-2/TRBV6-3,.,.,CASSYVAGRNEQFF,TGTGCCAGCAGTTATGTGGCGGGAAGGAATGAGCAGTTCTTC
TRBJ2-1,TRBV4-3,few,TRBD2,CASSQDPAGGSYNEQFF,TGCGCCAGCAGCCAAGATCCAGCGGGGGGCTCCTACAATGAGCAGTTCTTC
TRBJ2-7,TRBV7-8,.,.,CASSLQANEQYF,TGTGCCAGCAGCTTACAAGCCAACGAGCAGTACTTC
TRBJ1-2,TRBV7-9,.,TRBD1,CASSFPGQGANYGYTF,TGTGCCAGCAGCTTCCCCGGACAGGGAGCTAACTATGGCTACACCTTC
TRBJ2-1,TRBV19,.,TRBD2,CASSPPGLAYEQFF,TGTGCCAGTAGTCCCCCGGGACTAGCGTATGAGCAGTTCTTC
TRBJ1-1,TRBV6-1,.,.,CASSQREAYETMNTEAFF,TGTGCCAGCAGTCAACGGGAGGCGTACGAAACCATGAACACTGAAGCTTTCTTT
TRBJ2-7,TRBV11-2,many,TRBD2,CASALGATSGSPGEQYF,TGTGCCAGCGCGTTGGGGGCGACTAGCGGGAGCCCTGGCGAGCAGTACTTC
TRBJ1-1,TRBV7-8,few,.,CASSLVPGKSNTEAFF,TGTGCCAGCAGCTTAGTACCGGGAAAAAGTAACACTGAAGCTTTCTTT
TRBJ2-1,TRBV7-2,few,.,CASSLASGDYEYNEQFF,TGTGCCAGCAGCTTAGCATCCGGCGACTATGAGTACAATGAGCAGTTCTTC
TRBJ1-2,TRBV2,.,.,CASSRDTYGYTF,TGTGCCAGCAGTCGGGACACCTATGGCTACACCTTC
TRBJ2-7,TRBV27,.,.,CASRPRGPNFTYEQYF,TGTGCCAGCAGACCCCGGGGCCCTAACTTCACCTACGAGCAGTACTTC
TRBJ1-1,TRBV7-3,few,.,CASSLKSEGTEAFF,TGTGCCAGCAGCTTAAAATCTGAGGGTACTGAAGCTTTCTTT
TRBJ2-6,TRBV4-3,.,.,CASSQIGGAGANVLTF,TGCGCCAGCAGCCAAATTGGCGGGGCTGGGGCCAACGTCCTGACTTTC
TRBJ1-1,TRBV9,.,TRBD1,CASSAGQDTEAFF,TGTGCCAGCAGCGCCGGACAGGACACTGAAGCTTTCTTT